In this sample, the clone carrying this TCR beta chain turned up many times. The germline V and J ends were trimmed by 3 bases and 0 bases, with 8 bases remaining between them. The CDR3 contains 14 residues. TCRdb ran MiXCR on the RT-PCR reads and lists one entry per CDR3 protein. Counted here are more than 550,000 distinct CDR3 sequences, around 14% occurring once; the ten biggest clones make up just over 3.5%. This chain connects TRBV12-3 or TRBV12-4 to TRBJ1-1, with D possibly matching TRBD1 (5 bases). The TCR was taken from a female donor in good health, serving as a healthy control. Sequencing was performed on memory CD4+ T cells from blood. The CDR3 DNA reads as TGTGCCAGCAGTTTGCGGGGCCTGAACACTGAAGCTTTCTTT. It is translated as CASSLRGLNTEAFF.